A single sample gave rise to the 3 T cell receptor beta chains below, sequenced in a study of blood T cell repertoires in COVID-19. Clones were sequenced by immunoSEQ multiplex PCR, and TCRdb holds only the in-frame ones, with some missing. This table has roughly 230,000 clones, 82% appearing once. The specimen was PBMCs or T cells enriched from blood (not recorded which). These receptors all stem from a woman aged 55-75 years who had recovered from COVID-19.

Of note for this clone: The sample holds other DNA sequences that translate to the same CDR3. The chain employs TRBV19 and TRBJ1-2; D is perhaps TRBD1 (6 bases). V dropped 7 bases and J dropped 2 bases, with 11 bases sitting between them. Germline lookup yields CDR1 LNHDA and CDR2 SQIVND (reference sequence). This CDR3 has 13 residues. In DNA, the CDR3 is TGTGCCAGTACCCCAACAGGGAACTATGGCTACACCTTC. Translated: CASTPTGNYGYTF. The complete variable domain, with remaining parts taken from reference TRBV19 and TRBJ1-2, reads DGGITQSPKYLFRKEGQNVTLSCEQNLNHDAMYWYRQDPGQGLRLIYYSQIVNDFQKGDIAEGYSVSREKKESFPLTVTSAQKNPTAFYLCASTPTGNYGYTFGSGTRLTVV.

This chain links TRBV7-2 with TRBJ2-7; TRBD2 matches 9 bases. V was clipped by 5 bases and J by 0 bases; unmatched bases: 5. Germline CDR1 reads SGHTA; CDR2 reads FQGNSA. The CDR3 consists of 15 residues. CDR3 in DNA: TGTGCCAGCAGCCAAAGCGGGAGGCGCTCCTACGAGCAGTACTTC. It yields the protein CASSQSGRRSYEQYF.

The chain recombines TRBV29-1 with TRBJ2-7; D might be TRBD1 (5 bases). Between the trimmed V and J ends, which lost 8 bases and 1 base, there was a span of 15 bases. Germline CDR1 and CDR2: SQVTM and ANQGSEA. This CDR3 is 13 amino acids long. CDR3 sequence (DNA): TGCAGCACCTCCCCGAGACAGTCCTACGAGCAGTACTTC. This encodes CSTSPRQSYEQYF.